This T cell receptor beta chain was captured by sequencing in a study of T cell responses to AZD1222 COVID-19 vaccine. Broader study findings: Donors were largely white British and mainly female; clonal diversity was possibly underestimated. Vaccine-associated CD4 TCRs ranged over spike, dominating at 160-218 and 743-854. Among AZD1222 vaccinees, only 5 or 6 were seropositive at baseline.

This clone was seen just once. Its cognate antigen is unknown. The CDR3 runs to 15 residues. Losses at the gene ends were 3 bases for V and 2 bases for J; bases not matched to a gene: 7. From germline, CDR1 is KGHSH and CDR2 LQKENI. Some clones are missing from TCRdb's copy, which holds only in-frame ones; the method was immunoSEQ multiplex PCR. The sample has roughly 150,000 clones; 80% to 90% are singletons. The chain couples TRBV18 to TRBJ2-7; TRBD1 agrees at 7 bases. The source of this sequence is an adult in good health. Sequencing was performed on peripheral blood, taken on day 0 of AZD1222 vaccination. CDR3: CASSPQDGTAYEQYF. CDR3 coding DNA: TGTGCCAGCTCACCGCAGGACGGGACAGCCTACGAGCAGTACTTC.